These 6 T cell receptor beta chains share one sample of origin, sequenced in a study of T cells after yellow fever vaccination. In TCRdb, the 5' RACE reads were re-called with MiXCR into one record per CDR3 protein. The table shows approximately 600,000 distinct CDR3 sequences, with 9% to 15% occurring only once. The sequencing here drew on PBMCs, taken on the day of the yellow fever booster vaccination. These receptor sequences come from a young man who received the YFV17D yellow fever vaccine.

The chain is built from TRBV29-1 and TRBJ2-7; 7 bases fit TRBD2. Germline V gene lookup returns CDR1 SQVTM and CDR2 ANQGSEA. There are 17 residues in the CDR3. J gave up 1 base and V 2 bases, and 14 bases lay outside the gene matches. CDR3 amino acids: CSVETPRSPSGSYEQYF. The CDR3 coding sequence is TGCAGCGTTGAAACCCCCCGGTCCCCTAGCGGATCCTACGAGCAGTACTTC.

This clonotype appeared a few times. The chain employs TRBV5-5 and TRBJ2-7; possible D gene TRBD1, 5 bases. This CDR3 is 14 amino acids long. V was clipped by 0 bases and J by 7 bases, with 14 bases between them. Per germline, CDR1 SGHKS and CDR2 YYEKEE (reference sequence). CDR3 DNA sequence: TGTGCCAGCAGCTTGGGCCAGGGTGTCCGGGAGCAGTACTTC. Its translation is CASSLGQGVREQYF. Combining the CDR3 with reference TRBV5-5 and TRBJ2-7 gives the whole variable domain DAGVTQSPTHLIKTRGQQVTLRCSPISGHKSVSWYQQVLGQGPQFIFQYYEKEERGRGNFPDRFSARQFPNYSSELNVNALLLGDSALYLCASSLGQGVREQYFGPGTRLTVT.

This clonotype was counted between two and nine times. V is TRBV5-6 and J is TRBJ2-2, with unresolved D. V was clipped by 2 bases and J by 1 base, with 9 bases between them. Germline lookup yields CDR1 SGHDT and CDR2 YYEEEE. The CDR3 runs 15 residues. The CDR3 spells CASSFFGKNTGELFF. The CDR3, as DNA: TGTGCCAGCAGCTTTTTCGGAAAGAACACCGGGGAGCTGTTTTTT.

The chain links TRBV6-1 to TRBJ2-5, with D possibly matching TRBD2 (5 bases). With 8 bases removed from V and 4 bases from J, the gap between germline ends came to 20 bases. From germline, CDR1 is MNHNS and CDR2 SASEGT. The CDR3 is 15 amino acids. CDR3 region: CASRTGSGQVETQYF. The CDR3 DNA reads TGTGCCAGCCGGACCGGAAGCGGCCAGGTAGAGACCCAGTACTTC.

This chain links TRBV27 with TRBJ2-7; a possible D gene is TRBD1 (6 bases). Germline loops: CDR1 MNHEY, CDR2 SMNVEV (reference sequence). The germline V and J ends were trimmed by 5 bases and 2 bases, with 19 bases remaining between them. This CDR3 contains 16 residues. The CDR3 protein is CASSRRPGTMTYEQYF. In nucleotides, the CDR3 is TGTGCCAGCAGTCGAAGACCCGGGACAATGACCTACGAGCAGTACTTC.

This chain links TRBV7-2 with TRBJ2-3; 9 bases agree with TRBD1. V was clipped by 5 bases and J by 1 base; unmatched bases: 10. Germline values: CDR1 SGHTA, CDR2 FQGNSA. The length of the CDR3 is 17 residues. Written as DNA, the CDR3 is TGTGCCAGCAGCCGGGCGGGACAGGGCGGGGGCACAGATACGCAGTATTTT. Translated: CASSRAGQGGGTDTQYF.